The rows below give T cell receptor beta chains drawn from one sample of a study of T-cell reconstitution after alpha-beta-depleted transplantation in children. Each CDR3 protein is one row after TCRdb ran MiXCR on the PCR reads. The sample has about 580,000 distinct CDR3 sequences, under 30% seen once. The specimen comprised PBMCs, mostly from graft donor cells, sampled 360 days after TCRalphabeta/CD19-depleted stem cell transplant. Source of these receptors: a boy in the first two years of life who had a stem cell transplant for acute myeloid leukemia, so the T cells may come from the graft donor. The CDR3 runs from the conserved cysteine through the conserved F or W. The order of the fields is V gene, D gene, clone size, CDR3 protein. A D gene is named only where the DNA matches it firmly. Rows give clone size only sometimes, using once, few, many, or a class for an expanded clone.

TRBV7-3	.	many	CASSLVGLGELFF
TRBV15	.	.	CATSIRRDGANVLTF
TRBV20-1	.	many	CSAPPGSSTDTQYF
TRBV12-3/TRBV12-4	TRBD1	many	CASSLGQGGDTEAFF
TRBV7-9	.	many	CASSLYDSQETQYF
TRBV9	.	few	CASSEVGRPTDTQYF
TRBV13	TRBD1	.	CASSWGQGIRNEQFF
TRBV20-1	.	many	CSARDQTAGTDTQYF
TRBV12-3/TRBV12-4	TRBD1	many	CASSRRRDRAGNQPQHF
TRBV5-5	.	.	CASSLWRPASSGNTIYF
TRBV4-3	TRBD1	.	CASSQYRGRSTGELFF
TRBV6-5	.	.	CASSYVLPTNTDTQYF
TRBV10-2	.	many	CASSDRGRPETEAFF
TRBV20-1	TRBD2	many	CSARDSPGGRQFF
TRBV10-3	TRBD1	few	CAVKGQATYEQYF
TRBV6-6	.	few	CASNLDINYEQYF
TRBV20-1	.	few	CSAVIGTTGGSQYF
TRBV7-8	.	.	CASTPGRAGNEQFF
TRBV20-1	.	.	CSARDWRGGNQPQHF
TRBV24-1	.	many	CATSETASTDTQYF
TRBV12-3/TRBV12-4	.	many	CASSLMGRSGNTIYF
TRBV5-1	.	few	CASSLELGEAFF
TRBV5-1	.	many	CASSQLQGGTEAFF
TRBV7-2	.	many	CASSLELAGDKYF
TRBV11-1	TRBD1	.	CASSLAGQAYRETQYF
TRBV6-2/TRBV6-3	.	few	CASSLGFGVDTDTQYF
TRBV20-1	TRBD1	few	CSAKRRGIYQPQHF
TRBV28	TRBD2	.	CASGSPGRGGRETQYF
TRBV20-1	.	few	CSGAGARDEQFF
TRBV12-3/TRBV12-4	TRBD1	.	CASSRDRGAVRQETQYF
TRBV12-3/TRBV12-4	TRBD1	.	CASSSEGQANTEAFF
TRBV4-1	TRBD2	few	CASSPPTGGKYTDTQYF
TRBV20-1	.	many	CSARDHRSPNSYEQYF
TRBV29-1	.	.	CSVEVHGYTF
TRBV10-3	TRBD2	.	CAISDHEGLGGEQYF
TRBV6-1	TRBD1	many	CAIQLRAGGGVTQYF
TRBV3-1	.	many	CASSQYLRGIQETQYF
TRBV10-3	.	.	CAISREVPPSYEQYF
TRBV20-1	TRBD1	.	CSAMGQAGSPLHF
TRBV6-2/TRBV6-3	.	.	CATGWERIYEQYF
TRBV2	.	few	CASSEALEGQGIYEQYF
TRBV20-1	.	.	CSAPDPDTQYF
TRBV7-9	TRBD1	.	CASSLNTGGTNEKLFF
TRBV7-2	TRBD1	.	CASSPTGGRNTEAFF
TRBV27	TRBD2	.	CASSRPGAGGPDTQYF
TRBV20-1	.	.	CSVTSGTAYNEQFF